These 23 T cell receptor beta chains came from one sample sequenced in a study of cytomegalovirus exposure and HLA in healthy donors (TCRdb year 2017). Preparation of the library involved the immunoSEQ multiplex PCR assay. The multiplex PCR relied on a mix of 60 forward primers for TCR Vbeta segments and 13 reverse primers for TCR Jbeta segments. In its TCRdb copy, this immuneACCESS table keeps in-frame sequences only and misses some clones. Where compared with another copy, unresolved V genes explain less than half of these, and the others have no known cause. Within this sample are 65,000 to 95,000 clones, with roughly 85% of them counted one time only. The top ten clonotypes cover about 2.3% of the sample. Source material: PBMCs. These receptors originate from a man aged 30 to 45 in good health and CMV-seronegative.

The chain uses TRBV7-2 and TRBJ2-1; weak D call: TRBD2 (6 bases). The CDR3 extends over 14 amino acids. Trimming took 1 base from V and 7 from J, leaving 11 bases between them. The V gene's germline CDR1 is SGHTA and CDR2 FQGNSA. CDR3 loop: CASSLGGGQNEQFF. The CDR3 region has the DNA TGTGCCAGCAGCTTAGGCGGAGGGCAGAATGAGCAGTTCTTC.

The table lists this clone with a few counts. The V and J genes are TRBV2 and TRBJ2-7, with D uncertain. This CDR3 has 11 amino acids. V was shortened by 4 bases and J by 5 bases, with 6 bases between the two germline ends. CDR1 and CDR2 from the germline V gene are SNHLY and FYNNEI. The CDR3 coding sequence is TGTGCCAGCAGTGGTCTTAACGAGCAGTACTTC. Protein sequence: CASSGLNEQYF.

In this sample, this clone turned up a few times. The chain joins TRBV7-6 to TRBJ1-1, with 8 bases aligning to TRBD1. Per germline, CDR1 SGHVS and CDR2 FNYEAQ. V was clipped by 2 bases and J by 0 bases; unmatched bases: 8. The CDR3 sequence is 17 residues long. The CDR3 DNA reads TGTGCCAGCAGCTTACCCTCGGGGACAGGTTTGAACACTGAAGCTTTCTTT. This translates into CASSLPSGTGLNTEAFF. The full variable domain, with the rest looked up from reference TRBV7-6 and TRBJ1-1, is GAGVSQSPRYKVTKRGQDVALRCDPISGHVSLYWYRQALGQGPEFLTYFNYEAQQDKSGLPNDRFSAERPEGSISTLTIQRTEQRDSAMYRCASSLPSGTGLNTEAFFGQGTRLTVV.

This sequence joins TRBV18 and TRBJ1-2, with D possibly matching TRBD1 (6 bases). The CDR3 is 15 residues long. CDR1 and CDR2 from the germline V gene are KGHSH and LQKENI. V was cut by 6 bases and J by 4 bases, with 18 bases left in between. The CDR3 spells CASSTKQGGGYGYTF. CDR3 coding DNA: TGTGCCAGCTCTACTAAACAGGGTGGCGGCTATGGCTACACCTTC.

The chain joins TRBV4-2 to TRBJ2-3, with TRBD2 identical over 8 bases. Per the germline V gene, CDR1 is LGHNA and CDR2 is YNFKEQ. After removal of 4 bases from V and 6 bases from J, the junction contained 12 bases not matched to a gene. The CDR3 runs 16 residues. CDR3 sequence (DNA): TGTGCCAGCAGCCGGCGGGAGCGGGAGAGAGGGGATACGCAGTATTTT. Translation: CASSRRERERGDTQYF.

This rearrangement joins TRBV10-2 to TRBJ2-5; TRBD2 matches at 8 bases. J was trimmed by 3 bases and V by 4 bases; bases with no gene match: 16. Per the germline V gene, CDR1 is WSHSY and CDR2 is SAAADI. The CDR3 spans 18 residues. The CDR3 region is CASSGGRRTYNWEETQYF. DNA for the CDR3: TGCGCCAGCAGTGGCGGGAGGAGAACTTACAACTGGGAAGAGACCCAGTACTTC.

The V call is TRBV5-1, the J call TRBJ2-3; D remains ambiguous. This CDR3 comprises 12 residues. V lost 4 bases and J lost 4, with 7 bases in between. Germline CDR1 reads SGHRS; CDR2 reads YFSETQ. The CDR3 loop is CASSPSSDTQYF. CDR3 nucleotides: TGCGCCAGCAGCCCCTCCTCAGATACGCAGTATTTT.

CDR3 in DNA: TGTGCCAGCAGTGACGACGCTAGCTCCTACAATGAGCAGTTCTTC. Translation: CASSDDASSYNEQFF. This chain connects TRBV2 to TRBJ2-1; D not certain. Per germline, CDR1 SNHLY and CDR2 FYNNEI. V dropped 3 bases and J dropped 0 bases, with 9 bases sitting between them. The CDR3 consists of 15 residues. The complete variable domain, with remaining parts taken from reference TRBV2 and TRBJ2-1, reads EPEVTQTPSHQVTQMGQEVILRCVPISNHLYFYWYRQILGQKVEFLVSFYNNEISEKSEIFDDQFSVERPDGSNFTLKIRSTKLEDSAMYFCASSDDASSYNEQFFGPGTRLTVL.

The rearrangement joins TRBV7-2 to TRBJ1-1; tentatively, D is TRBD1 (5 bases). Looked up from germline, CDR1 is SGHTA and CDR2 is FQGNSA. This CDR3 comprises 13 residues. V lost 5 bases and J 10 bases, leaving 17 bases between the germline ends. CDR3 sequence: CASSPRRGKRAFF. CDR3 bases: TGTGCCAGCAGCCCCCGTCGGGGGAAACGAGCTTTCTTT.

CDR3: CASSLTLAGRDEQFF. CDR3 coding DNA: TGTGCCAGCAGTTTGACCCTAGCGGGACGAGATGAGCAGTTCTTC. The chain has TRBV28 and TRBJ2-1, with 9 bases aligning to TRBD2. CDR3 length: 15 residues. Germline CDR1 MDHEN, CDR2 SYDVKM. J lost 8 bases, V lost 3 bases, and 8 bases had no gene match.

This clone has more than one count but fewer than ten. The V call is TRBV6-4, the J call TRBJ2-1; 10 bases match TRBD2. Germline V gives CDR1 MRHNA, CDR2 SNTAGT. With 2 bases clipped from V and 4 bases from J, the junction kept 5 bases outside the gene matches. CDR3 length: 16 amino acids. This CDR3 reads CASSDALAGDYNEQFF. The CDR3 DNA sequence: TGTGCCAGCAGTGACGCCCTAGCGGGGGATTACAATGAGCAGTTCTTC.

V and J are TRBV6-5 and TRBJ2-5; a possible D gene is TRBD2 (7 bases). The germline gives CDR1 MNHEY, CDR2 SVGAGI. Trimming removed 3 bases from V and 5 bases from J, with 16 bases in between. The CDR3 length is 15 residues. CDR3 nucleotides: TGTGCCAGCAGTTATGAGGGACTAAGGGGGGAGACCCAGTACTTC. Translation gives CASSYEGLRGETQYF.

This clone showed up just a few times. The J gene is TRBJ2-6, the V gene TRBV9; D might be TRBD1 (5 bases). With 4 bases removed from V and 2 bases from J, the gap between germline ends came to 10 bases. This CDR3 spans 15 amino acids. CDR1 is SGDLS and CDR2 is YYNGEE in the germline V gene. The CDR3 here is CASSLTGAGANVLTF. The CDR3 region has the DNA TGTGCCAGCAGCCTCACAGGTGCTGGGGCCAACGTCCTGACTTTC.

This chain connects TRBV5-1 to TRBJ2-5; D is perhaps TRBD2 (5 bases). The CDR3 consists of 15 residues. Trimming pared 0 bases from V and 2 bases from J, leaving 11 bases between. The germline V gene encodes CDR1 SGHRS and CDR2 YFSETQ. Here the CDR3 reads CASSLADGSQETQYF. As DNA, the CDR3 is TGCGCCAGCAGCTTGGCCGATGGGAGTCAAGAGACCCAGTACTTC. The variable domain in full, completed from reference TRBV5-1 and TRBJ2-5, reads KAGVTQTPRYLIKTRGQQVTLSCSPISGHRSVSWYQQTPGQGLQFLFEYFSETQRNKGNFPGRFSGRQFSNSRSEMNVSTLELGDSALYLCASSLADGSQETQYFGPGTRLLVL.

The V and J genes are TRBV27 and TRBJ2-7; a possible D gene is TRBD1 (6 bases). Looked up from germline, CDR1 is MNHEY and CDR2 is SMNVEV (reference sequence). V was shortened by 4 bases and J by 2 bases, with 12 bases between the two germline ends. The CDR3 has 14 residues. This CDR3 reads CASSSYRATYEQYF. DNA for the CDR3: TGTGCCAGCAGTTCCTACAGGGCGACCTACGAGCAGTACTTC.

The chain links TRBV30 to TRBJ2-7; D remains ambiguous. CDR1 and CDR2 (germline): GTSNPN, SVGIG (reference sequence). The CDR3 spans 13 residues. V lost 0 bases and J lost 2, with 8 bases in between. CDR3 residues: CAWSVALTYEQYF. CDR3 DNA: TGTGCCTGGAGTGTAGCGTTAACCTACGAGCAGTACTTC.

The rearrangement uses TRBV2 and TRBJ2-1; 8 nucleotides agree with TRBD2. Germline assignment: CDR1 SNHLY and CDR2 FYNNEI. The CDR3 is 16 residues long. V lost 1 base to trimming and J lost 8 bases; unmatched junction nucleotides: 10. This chain's CDR3 is CASSEGAGELGYEQFF. The CDR3 DNA is TGTGCCAGCAGTGAAGGAGCGGGAGAGTTGGGTTATGAGCAGTTCTTC. Using reference TRBV2 and TRBJ2-1 for the parts outside the CDR3, the full variable domain is EPEVTQTPSHQVTQMGQEVILRCVPISNHLYFYWYRQILGQKVEFLVSFYNNEISEKSEIFDDQFSVERPDGSNFTLKIRSTKLEDSAMYFCASSEGAGELGYEQFFGPGTRLTVL.

The rearrangement links TRBV27 to TRBJ1-5; D remains unclear. V was trimmed by 5 bases and J by 4 bases, leaving 9 bases between them. CDR1 is MNHEY and CDR2 is SMNVEV in the germline V gene (reference sequence). This CDR3 has 13 amino acids. As DNA, the CDR3 is TGTGCCAGCAGTAACGACACGAATCAGCCCCAGCATTTT. Its protein is CASSNDTNQPQHF.

The chain joins TRBV5-8 to TRBJ1-1; no firm D call. V lost 2 bases and J 1 base, leaving 6 bases between the germline ends. Per the germline V gene, CDR1 is SGHTS and CDR2 is YDEGEE. The CDR3 is 13 residues long. The DNA of the CDR3 is TGTGCCAGCAGCTTTGGCTGGAACACTGAAGCTTTCTTT. As protein: CASSFGWNTEAFF.

The V call is TRBV5-8, the J call TRBJ1-2; 7 bases are shared with TRBD1. The CDR3 contains 15 residues. Germline assignment: CDR1 SGHTS and CDR2 YDEGEE. V trimming: 7 bases; J trimming: 3 bases; junction bases outside the gene matches: 12. CDR3 nucleotides: TGTGCCAGCGGGGCCCGGGACAGACTATACTATGGCTACACCTTC. The encoded protein is CASGARDRLYYGYTF.

This chain uses TRBV5-1 with TRBJ2-1; 13 nucleotides align to TRBD2. From germline, CDR1 is SGHRS and CDR2 YFSETQ. Losses at the gene ends were 4 bases for V and 7 bases for J; bases not matched to a gene: 2. The CDR3 sequence is 14 residues long. CDR3 sequence: CASSATSGGNEQFF. The CDR3, as DNA: TGCGCCAGCAGCGCGACTAGCGGGGGGAATGAGCAGTTCTTC.

The sample holds one count of this clone. CDR3 amino acids: CASSRSGTGNEQFF. The CDR3 DNA sequence: TGTGCCAGCAGTCGCAGCGGGACAGGGAATGAGCAGTTCTTC. The chain employs TRBV6-5 and TRBJ2-1; 9 nucleotides agree with TRBD1. Germline CDR1 reads MNHEY; CDR2 reads SVGAGI. The CDR3 loop spans 14 amino acids. Trimming cost V 5 bases and J 7 bases; bases outside gene matches: 6.

The chain combines TRBV30 with TRBJ2-1, with D unclear. Germline CDR1 GTSNPN, CDR2 SVGIG (reference sequence). Trimming removed 5 bases from V and 7 bases from J, with 6 bases in between. This CDR3 contains 10 residues. The CDR3 region has the DNA TGTGCCTGGGGAGAGAATGAGCAGTTCTTC. It is translated as CAWGENEQFF.